What follows are 20 T cell receptor beta chains derived from one specimen sequenced in a study of cytomegalovirus exposure and HLA in healthy donors. The study ran its PCR with 60 Vbeta and 13 Jbeta primers. Generated by immunoSEQ multiplex PCR, the TCRdb table keeps only in-frame clones and is missing some. The table has around 100,000 clones, about 83% seen once. Sequenced input: PBMCs. The receptor source for this set is a female donor in good health and CMV-seropositive.

This clone was counted a single time. The V gene is TRBV5-1, the J gene TRBJ2-1, with TRBD1 identical over 12 bases. CDR1 SGHRS and CDR2 YFSETQ come from the germline V gene. The trim removed 4 bases at V and 6 bases at J, leaving 11 bases unmatched. The CDR3 length is 17 residues. Here the CDR3 reads CASSLQGTGGKGNEQFF. In DNA, the CDR3 is TGCGCCAGCAGCCTCCAAGGGACAGGGGGCAAGGGCAATGAGCAGTTCTTC. The full variable domain, with the rest looked up from reference TRBV5-1 and TRBJ2-1, is KAGVTQTPRYLIKTRGQQVTLSCSPISGHRSVSWYQQTPGQGLQFLFEYFSETQRNKGNFPGRFSGRQFSNSRSEMNVSTLELGDSALYLCASSLQGTGGKGNEQFFGPGTRLTVL.

This clone has more than one count but fewer than ten. The CDR3 loop is CASSVHPTASYEQYF. CDR3 coding DNA: TGTGCCAGCAGCGTCCACCCGACAGCCTCCTACGAGCAGTACTTC. The rearrangement links TRBV9 to TRBJ2-7, with D perhaps TRBD1 (5 bases). CDR3 length: 15 residues. Germline CDR1 SGDLS, CDR2 YYNGEE. Between the trimmed V and J ends, which lost 2 bases and 0 bases, there was a span of 12 bases.

The chain couples TRBV9 to TRBJ1-6; unclear D gene. The CDR3 extends over 15 amino acids. Germline-derived CDR1 and CDR2 are SGDLS and YYNGEE. V was clipped by 4 bases and J by 6 bases, with 14 bases between them. The CDR3 protein is CASSPKRQPNSPLHF. CDR3 coding DNA: TGTGCCAGCAGCCCCAAGCGGCAGCCTAATTCACCCCTCCACTTT.

The V call is TRBV4-2, the J call TRBJ2-7; 7 positions match TRBD2. CDR3 size: 16 residues. The germline CDR1 and CDR2 sequences are LGHNA and YNFKEQ. Trimming took 4 bases from V and 0 from J; bases not matched to a gene: 9. Here the CDR3 reads CASSRTTSASSYEQYF. Here the CDR3 DNA reads TGTGCCAGCAGCCGAACTACTAGCGCCAGCTCCTACGAGCAGTACTTC.

The V and J genes are TRBV5-4 and TRBJ1-3; D is ambiguous. CDR3 size: 14 residues. Looked up from germline, CDR1 is SGHNT and CDR2 is YYREEE (reference sequence). With 1 base removed from V and 0 bases from J, the gap between germline ends came to 5 bases. This CDR3 is CASSLRSSGNTIYF. The CDR3 DNA is TGTGCCAGCAGCTTGAGGAGCTCTGGAAACACCATATATTTT.

The chain uses TRBV2 and TRBJ2-4, with D maybe TRBD2 (6 bases). Germline CDR1 reads SNHLY; CDR2 reads FYNNEI. The CDR3 loop spans 16 amino acids. V was pared by 2 bases and J by 0 bases, with 11 bases between. The CDR3 coding sequence is TGTGCCAGCAGTGAAATAGCGGCCCTAGCCAAAAACATTCAGTACTTC. It is translated as CASSEIAALAKNIQYF.

The chain uses TRBV27 and TRBJ1-2, with 8 bases identical to TRBD1. CDR3 length: 14 amino acids. Germline CDR1 is MNHEY and CDR2 is SMNVEV (reference sequence). The V segment lost 5 bases and the J segment 8 bases; nucleotides outside the gene matches: 10. The CDR3 sequence is CASSPSRTGKGYTF. The CDR3 DNA reads TGTGCCAGCAGTCCTTCGCGGACAGGGAAAGGCTACACCTTC.

The rearrangement uses TRBV4-1 and TRBJ1-5; D unresolved. Per the germline V gene, CDR1 is MGHRA and CDR2 is YSYEKL. CDR3 length: 17 amino acids. Trimming left V 0 bases short and J 3 bases short, with 15 bases between. CDR3 in DNA: TGCGCCAGCAGCCAAGATCGAGGGCAGGCGAACAATCAGCCCCAGCATTTT. Residues: CASSQDRGQANNQPQHF.

The V call is TRBV7-2, the J call TRBJ1-2, with D possibly TRBD1 on 6 matching bases. V was shortened by 2 bases and J by 8 bases, with 12 bases between the two germline ends. Per the germline V gene, CDR1 is SGHTA and CDR2 is FQGNSA. This CDR3 comprises 13 residues. The CDR3 DNA reads as TGTGCCAGCAGCTTAATCAGGGGTGAAGGCTACACCTTC. Protein sequence: CASSLIRGEGYTF.

This chain connects TRBV30 to TRBJ1-2; 7 nucleotides match TRBD1. The length of the CDR3 is 13 residues. Germline V lookup: CDR1 GTSNPN, CDR2 SVGIG (reference sequence). The J segment lost 8 bases and the V segment lost 4 bases, leaving 10 bases of the junction unmatched. CDR3: CAWTGGAPQGYTF. The CDR3 nucleotides are TGTGCCTGGACAGGGGGAGCACCCCAAGGCTACACCTTC.

In this sample, this clone turned up a few times. At one end the junction does not follow the germline gene, possibly because of a read error. This rearrangement joins TRBV28 to TRBJ2-5; 8 bases fit TRBD2. The CDR3 runs 16 residues. The germline gives CDR1 MDHEN, CDR2 SYDVKM. The CDR3 here is CASSLWTSSYTETQYF. For the CDR3, the DNA is TGTGCCAGCAGTCTATGGACTAGCTCCTACACCGAGACCCAGTACTTC.

V usage is TRBV11-2 and J usage is TRBJ1-4, with TRBD1 matching over 7 bases. CDR1 is SGHAT and CDR2 is FQNNGV in the germline V gene. The CDR3 sequence is 14 residues long. After removal of 5 bases from V and 7 bases from J, the junction contained 7 bases not matched to a gene. The chain's CDR3 is CASSPQGFGEKLFF. The CDR3 DNA reads as TGTGCCAGCAGCCCACAGGGGTTTGGTGAAAAACTGTTTTTT.

This sequence joins TRBV11-2 and TRBJ2-7; D is uncertain. Looked up from germline, CDR1 is SGHAT and CDR2 is FQNNGV. This CDR3 contains 15 residues. V was pared by 3 bases and J by 1 base, with 13 bases between. The CDR3 reads CASSLSQAPSYEQYF. The CDR3 DNA is TGTGCCAGCAGCTTGTCTCAGGCACCATCCTACGAGCAGTACTTC.

The chain has TRBV5-1 and TRBJ2-7; TRBD2 matches at 9 bases. V trimming: 0 bases; J trimming: 3 bases; junction bases outside the gene matches: 4. CDR1 is SGHRS and CDR2 is YFSETQ in the germline V gene. The CDR3 contains 15 residues. The CDR3 loop is CASSLGPSGDYEQYF. As DNA, the CDR3 is TGCGCCAGCAGCTTGGGGCCTAGCGGGGACTACGAGCAGTACTTC. The full variable domain, its missing parts supplied by reference TRBV5-1 and TRBJ2-7, is KAGVTQTPRYLIKTRGQQVTLSCSPISGHRSVSWYQQTPGQGLQFLFEYFSETQRNKGNFPGRFSGRQFSNSRSEMNVSTLELGDSALYLCASSLGPSGDYEQYFGPGTRLTVT.

V and J are TRBV4-2 and TRBJ1-4; D is unclear. There are 12 residues in the CDR3. Germline CDR1 reads LGHNA; CDR2 reads YNFKEQ. V shed 4 bases and J shed 5 bases, with 5 bases lying between them. The CDR3 coding sequence is TGTGCCAGCAGCCTCATCAATGAAAAACTGTTTTTT. It is translated as CASSLINEKLFF.

This chain links TRBV25-1 with TRBJ2-5; TRBD2 matches 9 bases. The ends lost 7 bases at V and 5 bases at J; junction bases unmatched: 11. Per the germline V gene, CDR1 is MGHDK and CDR2 is SYGVNS. CDR3 size: 15 residues. CDR3 sequence reads: CASNQGGLALETQYF. The CDR3 nucleotides are TGTGCCAGCAACCAAGGGGGACTAGCCCTCGAGACCCAGTACTTC.

The V and J genes are TRBV5-1 and TRBJ1-5; D not resolved. The CDR3 sequence is 16 residues long. Trimming pared 0 bases from V and 0 bases from J, leaving 10 bases between. From germline, CDR1 is SGHRS and CDR2 YFSETQ. CDR3 bases: TGCGCCAGCAGCTTGGGGGCAGGTAATAGCAATCAGCCCCAGCATTTT. It encodes CASSLGAGNSNQPQHF.

V and J are TRBV19 and TRBJ2-1; no firm D call. Germline values: CDR1 LNHDA, CDR2 SQIVND (reference sequence). V shed 10 bases and J shed 4 bases, with 17 bases lying between them. This CDR3 has 14 amino acids. The CDR3 DNA reads TGTGCCACCCAAAATTCTATCCGATACAATGAGCAGTTCTTC. It yields the protein CATQNSIRYNEQFF.

The rearrangement uses TRBV13 and TRBJ1-1, with 8 bases lining up with TRBD1. Germline V gene sequence: CDR1 PRHDT, CDR2 FYEKMQ (reference sequence). The CDR3 sequence is 16 residues long. V dropped 2 bases and J dropped 4; count of bases not matched to a gene: 9. This CDR3 is CASSLLYQGAATEAFF. CDR3 nucleotide sequence: TGTGCCAGCAGCTTATTGTATCAGGGGGCCGCCACTGAAGCTTTCTTT.

In the case of this clone: The junction and the germline gene differ at one end; a read error may be behind it. This rearrangement joins TRBV9 to TRBJ1-1, with D unresolved. The CDR3 covers 16 residues. Germline CDR1 SGDLS, CDR2 YYNGEE. CDR3 bases: TGTGCCAGCAGCGTATTCGTACTTAGATTGAACCCTGAAGCTTTCTTT. Its protein is CASSVFVLRLNPEAFF.